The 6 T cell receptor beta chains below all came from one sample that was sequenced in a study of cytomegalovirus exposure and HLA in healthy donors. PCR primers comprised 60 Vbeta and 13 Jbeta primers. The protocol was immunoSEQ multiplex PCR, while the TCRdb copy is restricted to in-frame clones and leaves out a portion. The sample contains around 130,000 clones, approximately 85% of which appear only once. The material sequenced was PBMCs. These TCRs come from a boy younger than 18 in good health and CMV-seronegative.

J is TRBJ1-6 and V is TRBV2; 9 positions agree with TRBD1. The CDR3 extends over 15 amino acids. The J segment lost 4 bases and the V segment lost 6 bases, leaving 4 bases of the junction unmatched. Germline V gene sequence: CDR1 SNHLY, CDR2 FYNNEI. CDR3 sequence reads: CASRGDRAYNSPLHF. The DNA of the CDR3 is TGTGCCAGCAGGGGGGACAGGGCGTATAATTCACCCCTCCACTTT.

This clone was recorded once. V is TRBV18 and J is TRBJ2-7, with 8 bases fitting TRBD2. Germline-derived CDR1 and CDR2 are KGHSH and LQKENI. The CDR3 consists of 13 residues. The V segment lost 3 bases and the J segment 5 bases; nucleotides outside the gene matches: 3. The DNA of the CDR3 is TGTGCCAGCTCACCGCCGGGGGGGGACGAGCAGTACTTC. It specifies CASSPPGGDEQYF. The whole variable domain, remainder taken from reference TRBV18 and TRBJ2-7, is NAGVMQNPRHLVRRRGQEARLRCSPMKGHSHVYWYRQLPEEGLKFMVYLQKENIIDESGMPKERFSAEFPKEGPSILRIQQVVRGDSAAYFCASSPPGGDEQYFGPGTRLTVT.

CDR3 in amino acids: CASSLGQDLNQPQHF. As DNA, the CDR3 is TGTGCCAGCAGCTTAGGACAGGACCTCAATCAGCCCCAGCATTTT. The chain employs TRBV7-9 and TRBJ1-5, with a weak D call TRBD1 (6 bases). V gave up 1 base and J gave up 3 bases, with 10 bases separating them. Germline CDR1 SEHNR, CDR2 FQNEAQ (reference sequence). The length of the CDR3 is 15 residues.

The CDR3 sequence: CASSLAGEYGYTF. CDR3 DNA sequence: TGTGCCAGCAGCTTGGCCGGGGAGTATGGCTACACCTTC. The genes are TRBV5-5 and TRBJ1-2; no reliable D call. Trimming took off 0 bases at V and 5 bases at J, with 8 bases between the two ends. Germline assignment: CDR1 SGHKS and CDR2 YYEKEE (reference sequence). The CDR3 is 13 amino acids. Based on the CDR3 plus reference TRBV5-5 and TRBJ1-2, the full variable domain is DAGVTQSPTHLIKTRGQQVTLRCSPISGHKSVSWYQQVLGQGPQFIFQYYEKEERGRGNFPDRFSARQFPNYSSELNVNALLLGDSALYLCASSLAGEYGYTFGSGTRLTVV.

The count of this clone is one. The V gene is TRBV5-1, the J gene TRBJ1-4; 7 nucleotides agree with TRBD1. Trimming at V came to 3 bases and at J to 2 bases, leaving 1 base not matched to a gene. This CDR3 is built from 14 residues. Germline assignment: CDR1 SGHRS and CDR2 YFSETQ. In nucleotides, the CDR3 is TGCGCCAGCAGCTCAGGGGGGACTAATGAAAAACTGTTTTTT. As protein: CASSSGGTNEKLFF.

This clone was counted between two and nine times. This chain's CDR3 is CASSTSGTVLYGYTF. CDR3 sequence (DNA): TGTGCCAGCAGTACCTCCGGGACAGTCTTATATGGCTACACCTTC. The chain carries TRBV6-5 and TRBJ1-2, with TRBD1 matching over 7 bases. CDR1 is MNHEY and CDR2 is SVGAGI in the germline V gene. After removal of 5 bases from V and 5 bases from J, the junction contained 11 bases not matched to a gene. The CDR3 is 15 residues long.